The 20 T cell receptor beta chains below were found in one sample sequenced in a study of T cells after yellow fever vaccination. TCRdb recomputed calls from the 5' RACE reads with MiXCR, one row per CDR3 protein. The sample holds some 250,000 distinct CDR3 sequences, about 7% seen once. Source: CD4+ T cells sorted from PBMCs, taken 15 days after the yellow fever booster vaccination. These receptors all come from a man between 25 and 39 years old who received the YFV17D yellow fever vaccine.

A few counts support this clonotype. The chain joins TRBV15 to TRBJ2-7; D might be TRBD1 (5 bases). There are 15 residues in the CDR3. The ends were cut back, 0 bases at V and 3 bases at J, with 12 bases in the middle. Germline values: CDR1 LNHNV, CDR2 YYDKDF (reference sequence). In DNA form, the CDR3 reads TGTGCCACCAGCAGAGATGCCCAGGGTCTCTACGAGCAGTACTTC. Protein sequence: CATSRDAQGLYEQYF.

The sample holds many counts of this clonotype. The CDR3 coding sequence is TGCGCCAGCAGCTTGGGGGACTTCTACGAGCAGTACTTC. This translates into CASSLGDFYEQYF. This chain links TRBV5-1 with TRBJ2-7, with D maybe TRBD2 (6 bases). This CDR3 has 13 residues. Germline V gene sequence: CDR1 SGHRS, CDR2 YFSETQ. Trimming shortened V by 0 bases and J by 3 bases, and 7 bases separated the two germline ends. Full variable domain (remainder filled in from reference TRBV5-1 and TRBJ2-7): KAGVTQTPRYLIKTRGQQVTLSCSPISGHRSVSWYQQTPGQGLQFLFEYFSETQRNKGNFPGRFSGRQFSNSRSEMNVSTLELGDSALYLCASSLGDFYEQYFGPGTRLTVT.

The table lists this clonotype with many counts. V gene TRBV12-3 or TRBV12-4 combines with J gene TRBJ1-5; no clear D gene. With 3 bases removed from V and 4 bases from J, the gap between germline ends came to 7 bases. This CDR3 contains 13 residues. The CDR3 coding sequence is TGTGCCAGCAGTTTGGAGGAGAATCAGCCCCAGCATTTT. Encoded protein: CASSLEENQPQHF.

The V gene is TRBV5-1, the J gene TRBJ2-7; TRBD2 matches at 10 bases. The germline V gene has CDR1 SGHRS and CDR2 YFSETQ. Trimming at V came to 5 bases and at J to 4 bases, leaving 6 bases not matched to a gene. The CDR3 consists of 14 residues. The DNA of the CDR3 is TGCGCCAGCAGGGTCACTAGCGGGACGTACGAGCAGTACTTC. It translates to CASRVTSGTYEQYF.

At least ten counts were recorded for this clonotype. The chain employs TRBV29-1 and TRBJ2-7; possible D gene TRBD1, 5 bases. CDR1 and CDR2 from the germline V gene are SQVTM and ANQGSEA. The ends were cut back, 1 base at V and 10 bases at J, with 14 bases in the middle. The CDR3 consists of 12 residues. CDR3 loop: CSVEGGRNRQYF. The DNA of the CDR3 is TGCAGCGTTGAAGGGGGCAGAAACCGACAGTACTTC.

There are many counts of this clonotype. The chain combines TRBV7-9 with TRBJ1-5; the D is unclear. Germline CDR1 is SEHNR and CDR2 is FQNEAQ (reference sequence). V was trimmed by 3 bases and J by 0 bases, leaving 9 bases between them. CDR3 length equals 15 residues. CDR3 nucleotide sequence: TGTGCCAGCAGCTTCGAAAGGCATAGCAATCAGCCCCAGCATTTT. Its protein is CASSFERHSNQPQHF.

This clonotype occurred many times. The chain uses TRBV7-2 and TRBJ2-1, with TRBD1 identical over 9 bases. J was trimmed by 2 bases and V by 4 bases; bases with no gene match: 3. Germline CDR1 and CDR2: SGHTA and FQGNSA. The CDR3 is made up of 15 amino acids. CDR3 loop: CASSSTGGPYNEQFF. CDR3 DNA sequence: TGTGCCAGCAGCTCCACAGGGGGCCCCTACAATGAGCAGTTCTTC.

This sequence joins TRBV9 and TRBJ2-1, with D maybe TRBD2 (7 bases). The CDR3 runs to 15 residues. The V gene lost 4 bases and the J gene lost 6 bases, with 17 bases spanning the gap. Germline loops: CDR1 SGDLS, CDR2 YYNGEE. CDR3 bases: TGTGCCAGCAGCCTGCCGGGGGGCGCAGGCAATGAGCAGTTCTTC. It encodes CASSLPGGAGNEQFF. Combining the CDR3 with reference TRBV9 and TRBJ2-1 gives the whole variable domain DSGVTQTPKHLITATGQRVTLRCSPRSGDLSVYWYQQSLDQGLQFLIQYYNGEERAKGNILERFSAQQFPDLHSELNLSSLELGDSALYFCASSLPGGAGNEQFFGPGTRLTVL.

This clonotype has more than one count but fewer than ten. This chain uses TRBV9 with TRBJ2-7, with TRBD2 matching over 10 bases. Trimming at V came to 4 bases and at J to 2 bases, leaving 6 bases not matched to a gene. This CDR3 spans 15 amino acids. Germline V gives CDR1 SGDLS, CDR2 YYNGEE. In DNA form, the CDR3 reads TGTGCCAGCAGCCCATCTAGCGGGAGTACCTACGAGCAGTACTTC. It translates to CASSPSSGSTYEQYF.

In this sample, this clonotype turned up a few times. V usage is TRBV19 and J usage is TRBJ1-1, with D unresolved. Germline V lookup: CDR1 LNHDA, CDR2 SQIVND (reference sequence). V gave up 0 bases and J gave up 7 bases, with 9 bases separating them. The CDR3 totals 13 residues. The CDR3 region has the DNA TGTGCCAGTAGTATAGAAACGGCGGTTGAAGCTTTCTTT. As protein: CASSIETAVEAFF.

This chain joins TRBV15 and TRBJ1-5; D gene ambiguous. The germline V and J ends were trimmed by 0 bases and 5 bases, with 5 bases remaining between them. CDR3 size: 13 residues. Germline V gene lookup returns CDR1 LNHNV and CDR2 YYDKDF (reference sequence). CDR3 nucleotides: TGTGCCACCAGCAGAGATGGGTATCAGCCCCAGCATTTT. Protein sequence: CATSRDGYQPQHF.

This clonotype was found a few times. The rearrangement joins TRBV5-5 to TRBJ2-1, with 10 bases identical to TRBD2. Germline V gene data show CDR1 as SGHKS and CDR2 as YYEKEE (reference sequence). The CDR3 has 16 amino acids. V lost 6 bases and J lost 8; bases outside the gene matches: 14. The CDR3 here is CASTEGRLAGVHEQFF. In nucleotides, the CDR3 is TGTGCCAGCACCGAAGGTCGGCTAGCGGGAGTTCATGAGCAGTTCTTC.

This clonotype was found a few times. The V and J genes are TRBV5-1 and TRBJ2-3, with D possibly TRBD2 on 6 matching bases. Germline V gives CDR1 SGHRS, CDR2 YFSETQ. The CDR3 is 17 amino acids. The V gene lost 4 bases and the J gene lost 0 bases, with 18 bases spanning the gap. The CDR3 nucleotides read TGCGCCAGCAGCCCGAACCCTCGGGGGACTAGCACAGATACGCAGTATTTT. Protein product: CASSPNPRGTSTDTQYF.

This chain links TRBV7-2 with TRBJ2-7, with D maybe TRBD1 (6 bases). This CDR3 is built from 12 residues. Germline-derived CDR1 and CDR2 are SGHTA and FQGNSA. The V end lost 5 bases, the J end lost 4 bases, and 9 bases lay between the germline ends. The CDR3 DNA reads as TGTGCCAGCAGCCAAGGACAGTACGAGCAGTACTTC. The encoded protein is CASSQGQYEQYF.

In DNA, the CDR3 is TGCAGTGCTAGAGATGGGGAATCGGGCTACACCTTC. Amino acids: CSARDGESGYTF. The chain recombines TRBV20-1 with TRBJ1-2; the D is unclear. The CDR3 consists of 12 residues. Germline assignment: CDR1 DFQATT and CDR2 SNEGSKA (reference sequence). Trimming removed 0 bases from V and 8 bases from J, with 10 bases in between.

This clonotype was picked up a small number of times. This CDR3 is CASSSLRVAGSWLFF. The CDR3 DNA follows: TGTGCCAGCAGTAGCCTCAGGGTAGCGGGTTCATGGCTGTTTTTT. The chain is built from TRBV6-5 and TRBJ2-2; 7 bases map to TRBD2. With V trimmed by 5 bases and J by 13 bases, 16 bases remained unmatched. The germline CDR1 and CDR2 sequences are MNHEY and SVGAGI. The CDR3 is 15 amino acids.

This clonotype was seen more than once but under ten times. The rearrangement joins TRBV10-3 to TRBJ1-1; D perhaps matches TRBD1 (6 bases). Looked up from germline, CDR1 is ENHRY and CDR2 is SYGVKD. The CDR3 length is 13 residues. V lost 4 bases, J lost 3 bases, and 9 bases lay in between. CDR3 coding DNA: TGTGCCATCAGTGGGACAGCTTACACTGAAGCTTTCTTT. Translated: CAISGTAYTEAFF.

The chain has TRBV5-1 and TRBJ2-5, with D possibly matching TRBD1 (5 bases). V dropped 8 bases and J dropped 4 bases, with 15 bases sitting between them. Germline CDR1 SGHRS, CDR2 YFSETQ. The CDR3 loop spans 13 amino acids. The CDR3 region has the DNA TGCGCCAGTACCGGGCCGCAGGGAGAGACCCAGTACTTC. Translating it yields CASTGPQGETQYF. Drawing the rest from reference TRBV5-1 and TRBJ2-5, the complete variable domain is KAGVTQTPRYLIKTRGQQVTLSCSPISGHRSVSWYQQTPGQGLQFLFEYFSETQRNKGNFPGRFSGRQFSNSRSEMNVSTLELGDSALYLCASTGPQGETQYFGPGTRLLVL.

This clonotype was observed at least ten times. This rearrangement joins TRBV12-3 or TRBV12-4 to TRBJ2-1; 12 bases align to TRBD2. J gave up 7 bases and V 6 bases, and 7 bases lay outside the gene matches. CDR3 length: 15 amino acids. Here the CDR3 reads CASSQRTSGVNEQFF. The CDR3 DNA is TGTGCCAGCAGCCAACGGACTAGCGGGGTTAATGAGCAGTTCTTC.

The V gene is TRBV20-1, the J gene TRBJ2-1; D may be TRBD2 (6 bases). The germline CDR1 and CDR2 sequences are DFQATT and SNEGSKA (reference sequence). Trimming stripped 7 bases from V and 9 bases from J, with 25 bases between. The CDR3 has 15 residues. The CDR3 sequence is CSVPPRGGRLAEQFF. CDR3 in DNA: TGCAGTGTCCCACCTCGAGGAGGGAGGCTGGCTGAGCAGTTCTTC.